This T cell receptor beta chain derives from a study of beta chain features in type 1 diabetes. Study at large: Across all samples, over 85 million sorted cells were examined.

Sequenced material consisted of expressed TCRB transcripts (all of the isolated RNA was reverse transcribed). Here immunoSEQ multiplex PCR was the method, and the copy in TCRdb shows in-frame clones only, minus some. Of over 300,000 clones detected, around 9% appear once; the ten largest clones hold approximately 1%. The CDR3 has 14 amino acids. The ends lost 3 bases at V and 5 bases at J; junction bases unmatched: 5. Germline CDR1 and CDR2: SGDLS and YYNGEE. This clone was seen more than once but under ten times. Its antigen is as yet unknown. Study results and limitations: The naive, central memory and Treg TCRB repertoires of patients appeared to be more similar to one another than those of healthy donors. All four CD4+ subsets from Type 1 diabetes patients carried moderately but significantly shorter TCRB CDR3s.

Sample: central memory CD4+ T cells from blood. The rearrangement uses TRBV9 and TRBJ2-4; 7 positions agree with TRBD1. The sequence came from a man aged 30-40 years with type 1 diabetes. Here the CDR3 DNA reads TGTGCCAGCAGCGCAGGGACAGCTCAAAACATTCAGTACTTC. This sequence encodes CASSAGTAQNIQYF.